This T cell receptor beta chain was captured by sequencing in a study of T cell changes during pregnancy in multiple sclerosis. Libraries were prepared by immunoSEQ multiplex PCR; TCRdb keeps only in-frame clonotypes and omits some of them. This table holds tens of thousands of clones, roughly 90% found once. Between the trimmed V and J ends, which lost 8 bases and 2 bases, there was a span of 16 bases. The CDR3 has 15 amino acids. Germline assignment: CDR1 LNHNV and CDR2 YYDKDF (reference sequence). This TCR was sampled from a female donor with multiple sclerosis, enrolled in a pregnancy study. The chain has TRBV15 and TRBJ1-5; D may be TRBD1 (6 bases). The starting material was CD8+ T cells from peripheral blood mononuclear cells, obtained in the second trimester of pregnancy. The CDR3 DNA reads as TGTGCCACCCGACAGGCTCTCGGAGGCAATCAGCCCCAGCATTTT. Translating gives CATRQALGGNQPQHF.